This T cell receptor beta chain is from a study of blood T cell repertoires in COVID-19. Study-level information: PBMCs, B-cell-depleted T cells, or T cells were the source of the cDNA or gDNA that made up the material.

TCRdb keeps only in-frame clones here, not all; method: immunoSEQ multiplex PCR. The sample lists just under 350,000 clones; 75% to 90% were seen once. This CDR3 has 15 residues. V shed 4 bases, J shed 7 bases, and the junction held 8 bases outside the gene matches. Germline values: CDR1 SGHDN, CDR2 FVKESK. This clone has just one count. The Seattle site enrolled patients during active infection and followed them longitudinally. The receptor's source is a woman aged 50 to 60 with COVID-19, enrolled during active disease. Sequencing used peripheral blood. The gene calls are TRBV14 and TRBJ1-4; TRBD1 agrees at 8 bases. The CDR3 coding sequence is TGTGCCAGCAGCCCCCGGACAGGGATAGGTGAAAAACTGTTTTTT. It encodes CASSPRTGIGEKLFF.